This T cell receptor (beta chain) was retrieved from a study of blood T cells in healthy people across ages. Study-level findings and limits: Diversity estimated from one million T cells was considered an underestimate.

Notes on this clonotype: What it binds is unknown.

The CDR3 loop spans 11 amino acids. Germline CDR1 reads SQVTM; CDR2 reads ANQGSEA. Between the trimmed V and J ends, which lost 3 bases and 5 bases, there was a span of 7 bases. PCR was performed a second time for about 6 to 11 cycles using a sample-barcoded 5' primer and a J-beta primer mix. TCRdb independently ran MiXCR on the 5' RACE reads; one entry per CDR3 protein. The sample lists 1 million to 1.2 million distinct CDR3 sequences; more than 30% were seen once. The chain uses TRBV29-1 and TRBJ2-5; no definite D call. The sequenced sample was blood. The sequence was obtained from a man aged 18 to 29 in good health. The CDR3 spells CSVDRSETQYF. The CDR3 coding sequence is TGCAGCGTTGACAGATCGGAGACCCAGTACTTC.